This T cell receptor (beta chain) was retrieved from a study of blood T cell repertoires in COVID-19. In the study overall: Samples came from the United States, Italy and Spain, spanning acute and convalescent COVID-19. The cDNA or gDNA used as material had been derived from T cells, B-cell-depleted T cells, or PBMCs.

Trimming took off 4 bases at V and 2 bases at J, with 9 bases between the two ends. CDR3 length equals 13 residues. Per germline, CDR1 SGHRS and CDR2 YFSETQ. This table comes from immunoSEQ multiplex PCR, and its TCRdb copy is limited to in-frame clones, with some not included. The sample lists about 270,000 clones; roughly 89% were seen once. Residents of under 25 US areas, aged roughly 18 to 89 years, made up the participants. Clinical history as reported by participants underpinned cohort assignment. The sequence was collected from a woman aged 55-70 years who had recovered from COVID-19. Sequences were obtained from PBMCs or T cells enriched from blood (not recorded which). V usage is TRBV5-1 and J usage is TRBJ1-1; D gene unclear. The CDR3 DNA is TGCGCCAGCAGCGTAGACTTAAACACTGAAGCTTTCTTT. Translating gives CASSVDLNTEAFF.